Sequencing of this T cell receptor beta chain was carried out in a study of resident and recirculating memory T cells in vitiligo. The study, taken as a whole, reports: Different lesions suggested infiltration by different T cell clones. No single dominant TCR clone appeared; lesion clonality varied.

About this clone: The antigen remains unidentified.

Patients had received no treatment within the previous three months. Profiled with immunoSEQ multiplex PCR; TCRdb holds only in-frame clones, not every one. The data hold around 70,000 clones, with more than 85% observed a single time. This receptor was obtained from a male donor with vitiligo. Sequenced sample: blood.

The CDR3 DNA reads as TGTGCCAGCAGCTCTCGGACAGATACGCAGTATTTT. Protein product: CASSSRTDTQYF. This chain links TRBV11-2 with TRBJ2-3; D ambiguous. There are 12 residues in the CDR3. Germline assignment: CDR1 SGHAT and CDR2 FQNNGV. V gave up 4 bases and J gave up 3 bases, with 5 bases separating them. Looking up the rest from reference TRBV11-2 and TRBJ2-3 gives the full variable domain: EAGVAQSPRYKIIEKRQSVAFWCNPISGHATLYWYQQILGQGPKLLIQFQNNGVVDDSQLPKDRFSAERLKGVDSTLKIQPAKLEDSAVYLCASSSRTDTQYFGPGTRLTVL.